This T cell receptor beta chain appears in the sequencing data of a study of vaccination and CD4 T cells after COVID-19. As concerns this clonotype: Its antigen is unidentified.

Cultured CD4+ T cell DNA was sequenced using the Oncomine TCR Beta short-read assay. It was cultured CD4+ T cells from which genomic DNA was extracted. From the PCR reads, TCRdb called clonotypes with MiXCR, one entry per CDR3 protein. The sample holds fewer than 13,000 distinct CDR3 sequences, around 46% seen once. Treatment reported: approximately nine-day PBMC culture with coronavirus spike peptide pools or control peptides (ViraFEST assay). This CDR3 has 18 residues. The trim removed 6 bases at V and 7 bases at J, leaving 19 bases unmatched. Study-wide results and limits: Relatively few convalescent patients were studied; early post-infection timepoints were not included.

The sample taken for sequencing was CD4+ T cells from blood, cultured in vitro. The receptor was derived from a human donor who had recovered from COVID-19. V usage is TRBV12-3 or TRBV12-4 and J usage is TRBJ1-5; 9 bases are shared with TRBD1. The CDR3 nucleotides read TGTGCCAGCAGCCTAATCCCCCTGAACAGGGGGCAAAAACAGCCCCAGCATTTT. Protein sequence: CASSLIPLNRGQKQPQHF.